The 3 T cell receptor beta chains listed next were all sequenced from one sample in a study of blood T cells in healthy people across ages. Sample-barcoded 5' priming and a J-beta primer mix drove a second PCR of roughly 6 to 12 cycles. TCRdb reprocessed the 5' RACE reads with MiXCR, giving one entry per CDR3 protein. The sample comprises roughly 800,000 distinct CDR3 sequences, around a quarter of which are singletons, and approximately 3.7% rests with the top ten. The data also belong to a second study, concerning T cells of mothers and their children.

Sample: blood. These receptors were obtained from a boy younger than 18 in good health.

This sequence joins TRBV11-3 and TRBJ2-5; D gene unclear. V lost 5 bases, J lost 5 bases, and 12 bases lay in between. This CDR3 region has 13 residues. Germline lookup yields CDR1 SGHNT and CDR2 YENEEA. CDR3 coding DNA: TGTGCCAGCAGCCCTCAGGACGCCGAGACCCAGTACTTC. It specifies CASSPQDAETQYF.

This clonotype was seen a few times. The chain combines TRBV9 with TRBJ1-2; D is ambiguous. Germline loops: CDR1 SGDLS, CDR2 YYNGEE. Trimming shortened V by 0 bases and J by 0 bases, and 9 bases separated the two germline ends. The CDR3 consists of 15 residues. The CDR3 here is CASSVEDGPNYGYTF. The CDR3 DNA reads as TGTGCCAGCAGCGTAGAGGACGGGCCTAACTATGGCTACACCTTC.

This clonotype was picked up a small number of times. The chain joins TRBV28 to TRBJ2-1, with 11 bases lining up with TRBD2. In germline, CDR1 is MDHEN, CDR2 SYDVKM. The length of the CDR3 is 16 residues. V was clipped by 2 bases and J by 3 bases; unmatched bases: 3. The CDR3 protein is CASSLVTSGSYNEQFF. CDR3 sequence (DNA): TGTGCCAGCAGTTTAGTAACTAGCGGGAGCTACAATGAGCAGTTCTTC.